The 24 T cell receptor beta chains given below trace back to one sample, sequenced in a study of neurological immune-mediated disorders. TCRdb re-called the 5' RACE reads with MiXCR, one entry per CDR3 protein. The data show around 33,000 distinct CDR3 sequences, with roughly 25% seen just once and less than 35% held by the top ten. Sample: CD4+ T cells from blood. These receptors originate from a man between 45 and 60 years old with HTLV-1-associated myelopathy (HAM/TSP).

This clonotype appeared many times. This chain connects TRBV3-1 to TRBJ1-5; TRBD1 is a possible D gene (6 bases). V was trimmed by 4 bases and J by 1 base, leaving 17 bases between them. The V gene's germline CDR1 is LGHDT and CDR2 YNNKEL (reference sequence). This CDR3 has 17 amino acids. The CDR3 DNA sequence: TGTGCCAGCAGCCGCGGGAGGGGCGGGGGCAGCAATCAGCCCCAGCATTTT. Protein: CASSRGRGGGSNQPQHF.

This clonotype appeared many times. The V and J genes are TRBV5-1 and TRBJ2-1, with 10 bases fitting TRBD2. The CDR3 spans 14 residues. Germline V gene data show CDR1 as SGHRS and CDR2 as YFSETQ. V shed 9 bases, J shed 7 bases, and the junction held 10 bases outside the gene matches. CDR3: CATRTSGPRNEQFF. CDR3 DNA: TGCGCCACCCGGACTAGCGGACCTCGGAATGAGCAGTTCTTC.

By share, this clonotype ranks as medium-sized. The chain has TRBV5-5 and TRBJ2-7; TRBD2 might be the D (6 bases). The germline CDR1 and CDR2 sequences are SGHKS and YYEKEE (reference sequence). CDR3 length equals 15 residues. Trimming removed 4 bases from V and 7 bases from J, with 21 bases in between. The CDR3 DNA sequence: TGTGCCAGCAGCCTTAGTCAGGGAGGAGATTTGGAGCAGTACTTC. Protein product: CASSLSQGGDLEQYF. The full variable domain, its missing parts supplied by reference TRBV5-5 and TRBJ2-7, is DAGVTQSPTHLIKTRGQQVTLRCSPISGHKSVSWYQQVLGQGPQFIFQYYEKEERGRGNFPDRFSARQFPNYSSELNVNALLLGDSALYLCASSLSQGGDLEQYFGPGTRLTVT.

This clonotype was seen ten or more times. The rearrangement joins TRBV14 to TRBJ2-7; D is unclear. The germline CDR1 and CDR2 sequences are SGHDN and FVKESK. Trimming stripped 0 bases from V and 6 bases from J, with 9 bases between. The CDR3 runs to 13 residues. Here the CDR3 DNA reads TGTGCCAGCAGCCAAGATCTGCAGAGCGAGCAGTACTTC. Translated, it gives CASSQDLQSEQYF.

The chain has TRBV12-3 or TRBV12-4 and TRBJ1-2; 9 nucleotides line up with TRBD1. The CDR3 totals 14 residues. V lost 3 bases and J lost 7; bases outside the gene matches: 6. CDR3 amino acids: CASSFLGQGAGYTF. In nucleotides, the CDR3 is TGTGCCAGCAGTTTCTTGGGACAGGGCGCTGGCTACACCTTC.

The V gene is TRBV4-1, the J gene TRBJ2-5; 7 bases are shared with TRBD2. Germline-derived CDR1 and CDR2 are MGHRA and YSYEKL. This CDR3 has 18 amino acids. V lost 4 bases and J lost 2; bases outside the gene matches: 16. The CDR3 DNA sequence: TGCGCCAGCAGCCCCAGCGGGATGCCCCGTTCCGTTCAAGAGACCCAGTACTTC. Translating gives CASSPSGMPRSVQETQYF.

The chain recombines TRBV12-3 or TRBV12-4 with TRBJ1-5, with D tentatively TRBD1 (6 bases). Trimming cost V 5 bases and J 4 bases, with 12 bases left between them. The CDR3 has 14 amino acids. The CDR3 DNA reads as TGTGCCAGCAGTCGTCCGCAGGGGAATCAGCCCCAGCATTTT. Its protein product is CASSRPQGNQPQHF.

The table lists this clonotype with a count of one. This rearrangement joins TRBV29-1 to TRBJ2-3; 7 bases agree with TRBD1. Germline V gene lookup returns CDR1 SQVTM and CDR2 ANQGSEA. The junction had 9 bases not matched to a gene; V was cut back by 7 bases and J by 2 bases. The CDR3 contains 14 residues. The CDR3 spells CSGAGGANTDTQYF. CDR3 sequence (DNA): TGCAGCGGGGCAGGGGGAGCCAACACAGATACGCAGTATTTT.

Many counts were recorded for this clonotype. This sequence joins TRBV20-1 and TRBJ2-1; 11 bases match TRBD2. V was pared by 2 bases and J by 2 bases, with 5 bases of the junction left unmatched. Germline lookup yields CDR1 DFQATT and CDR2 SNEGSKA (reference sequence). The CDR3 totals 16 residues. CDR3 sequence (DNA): TGCAGTGCTAGATTAGCGGGAGGGCAAGCCTACAATGAGCAGTTCTTC. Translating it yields CSARLAGGQAYNEQFF.

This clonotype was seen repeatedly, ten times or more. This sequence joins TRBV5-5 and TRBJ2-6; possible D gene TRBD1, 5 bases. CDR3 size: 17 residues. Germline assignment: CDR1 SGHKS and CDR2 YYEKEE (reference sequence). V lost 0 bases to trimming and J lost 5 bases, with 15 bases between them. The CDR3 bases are TGTGCCAGCAGCTTGGCCGTAACAGGTTCTTGGGCCAACGTCCTGACTTTC. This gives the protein CASSLAVTGSWANVLTF.

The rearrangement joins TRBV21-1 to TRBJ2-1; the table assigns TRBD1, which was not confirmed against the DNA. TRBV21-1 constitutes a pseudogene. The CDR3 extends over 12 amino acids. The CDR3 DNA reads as TGTGCCATCCGGGGGGTCATGGTTGAGCAGTTCTTC. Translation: CAIRGVMVEQFF.

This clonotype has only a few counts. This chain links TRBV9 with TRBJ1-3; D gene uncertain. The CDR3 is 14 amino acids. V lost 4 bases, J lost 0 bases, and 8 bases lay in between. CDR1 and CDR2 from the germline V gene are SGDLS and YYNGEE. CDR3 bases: TGTGCCAGCAGCACTCGGGACTCTGGAAACACCATATATTTT. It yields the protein CASSTRDSGNTIYF.

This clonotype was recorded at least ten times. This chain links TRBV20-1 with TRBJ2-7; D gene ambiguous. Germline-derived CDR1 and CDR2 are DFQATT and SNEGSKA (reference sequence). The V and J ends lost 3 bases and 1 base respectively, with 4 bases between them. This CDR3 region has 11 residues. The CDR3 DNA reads TGCAGTGCTAGCAATTCCTACGAGCAGTACTTC. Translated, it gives CSASNSYEQYF.

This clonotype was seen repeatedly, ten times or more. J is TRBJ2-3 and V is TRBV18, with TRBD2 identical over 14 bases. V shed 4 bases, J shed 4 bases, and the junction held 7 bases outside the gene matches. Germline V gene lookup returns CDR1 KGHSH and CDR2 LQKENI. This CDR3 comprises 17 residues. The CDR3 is CASSRTTSGREADTQYF. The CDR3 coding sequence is TGTGCCAGCTCACGAACGACTAGCGGGAGGGAAGCAGATACGCAGTATTTT.

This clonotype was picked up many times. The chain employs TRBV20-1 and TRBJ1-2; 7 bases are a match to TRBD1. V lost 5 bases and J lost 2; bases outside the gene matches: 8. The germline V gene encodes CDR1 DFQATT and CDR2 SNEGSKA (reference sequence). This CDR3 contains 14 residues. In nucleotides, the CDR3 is TGCAGTGCTCCGGTGGGACAGCCCAACTATGGCTACACCTTC. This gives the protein CSAPVGQPNYGYTF.

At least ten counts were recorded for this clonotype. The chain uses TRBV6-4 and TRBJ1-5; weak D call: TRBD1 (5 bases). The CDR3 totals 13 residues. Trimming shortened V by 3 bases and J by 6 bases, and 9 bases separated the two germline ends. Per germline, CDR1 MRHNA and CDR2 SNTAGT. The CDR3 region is CASSEGERQPQHF. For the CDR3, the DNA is TGTGCCAGCAGTGAGGGGGAACGTCAGCCCCAGCATTTT.

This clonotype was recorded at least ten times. CDR3 in amino acids: CSVEHSYGYTF. The CDR3 nucleotides read TGCAGCGTTGAACACAGCTATGGCTACACCTTC. The V gene is TRBV29-1, the J gene TRBJ1-2; D gene unclear. Germline CDR1 and CDR2: SQVTM and ANQGSEA. Trimming stripped 2 bases from V and 4 bases from J, with 5 bases between. CDR3 length: 11 amino acids.

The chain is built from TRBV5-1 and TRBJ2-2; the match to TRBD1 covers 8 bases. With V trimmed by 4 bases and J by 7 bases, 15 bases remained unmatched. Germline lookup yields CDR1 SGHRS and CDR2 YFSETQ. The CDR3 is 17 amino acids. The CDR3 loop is CASSAGMGQVYGGELFF. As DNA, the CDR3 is TGCGCCAGCAGCGCCGGCATGGGACAGGTATATGGCGGGGAGCTGTTTTTT.

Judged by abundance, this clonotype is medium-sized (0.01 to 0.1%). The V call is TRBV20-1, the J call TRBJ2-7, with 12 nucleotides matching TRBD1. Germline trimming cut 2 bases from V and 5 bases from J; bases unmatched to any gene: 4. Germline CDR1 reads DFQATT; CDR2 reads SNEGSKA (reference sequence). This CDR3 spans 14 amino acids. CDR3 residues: CSARIGTGGNEQYF. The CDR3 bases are TGCAGTGCTAGAATCGGGACAGGGGGCAACGAGCAGTACTTC.

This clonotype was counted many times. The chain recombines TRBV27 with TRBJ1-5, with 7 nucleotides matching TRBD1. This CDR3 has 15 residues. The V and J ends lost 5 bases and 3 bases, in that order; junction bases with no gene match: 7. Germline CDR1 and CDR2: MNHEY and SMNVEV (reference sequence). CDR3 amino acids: CASSIQKGANQPQHF. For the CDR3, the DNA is TGTGCCAGCAGTATTCAAAAGGGGGCCAATCAGCCCCAGCATTTT.

Written as DNA, the CDR3 is TGTGCCAGCAGGGACAGCACACTCTCTGGAAACACCATATATTTT. Protein product: CASRDSTLSGNTIYF. The chain employs TRBV2 and TRBJ1-3, with a weak D call TRBD1 (6 bases). Germline CDR1 reads SNHLY; CDR2 reads FYNNEI. The CDR3 loop spans 15 amino acids. The V and J ends lost 6 bases and 0 bases respectively, with 12 bases between them.

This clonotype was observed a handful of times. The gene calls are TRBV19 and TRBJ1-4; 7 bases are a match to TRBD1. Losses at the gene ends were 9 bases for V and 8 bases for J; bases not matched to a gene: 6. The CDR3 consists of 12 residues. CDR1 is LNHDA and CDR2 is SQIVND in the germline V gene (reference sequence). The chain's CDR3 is CASHDRAEKLFF. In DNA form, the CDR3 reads TGTGCCAGCCACGACAGGGCCGAAAAACTGTTTTTT.

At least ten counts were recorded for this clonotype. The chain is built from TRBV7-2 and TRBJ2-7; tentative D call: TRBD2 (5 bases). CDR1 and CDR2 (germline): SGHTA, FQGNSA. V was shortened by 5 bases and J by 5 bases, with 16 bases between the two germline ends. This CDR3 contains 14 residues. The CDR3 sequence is CASSPGLIQDEQYF. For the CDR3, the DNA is TGTGCCAGCAGCCCTGGACTTATCCAGGACGAGCAGTACTTC.

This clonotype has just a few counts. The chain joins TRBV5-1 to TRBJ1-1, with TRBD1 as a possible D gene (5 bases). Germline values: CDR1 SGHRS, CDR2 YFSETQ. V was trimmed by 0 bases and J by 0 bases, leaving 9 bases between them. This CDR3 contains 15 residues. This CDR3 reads CASSLVAGLNTEAFF. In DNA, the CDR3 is TGCGCCAGCAGCTTGGTTGCGGGGCTGAACACTGAAGCTTTCTTT.